The sequence of this TCR beta chain was determined in a study of blood T cell repertoires in COVID-19. Study details: Specimens from acute and convalescent COVID-19 originated in the United States, Italy and Spain. In each case, the material was cDNA or gDNA derived from T cells, B-cell-depleted T cells, or PBMCs.

The CDR3 spans 14 residues. V lost 4 bases, J lost 3 bases, and 6 bases stayed unmatched. Germline values: CDR1 SQVTM, CDR2 ANQGSEA. Per the original data handling: Estimates of nucleated cell counts were drawn from the amplification of reference gene primers. Clones were read by immunoSEQ multiplex PCR, and TCRdb kept only the in-frame ones, dropping some. The V and J calls and clone size are taken from that table; D and trimming were inferred from the DNA. The repertoire holds some 140,000 clones, with about 80% as singletons. Sequencing was performed on peripheral blood. The receptor comes from a man aged 55 to 69 with acute or convalescent COVID-19. The chain uses TRBV29-1 and TRBJ2-3, with 8 bases fitting TRBD1. CDR3 nucleotides: TGCAGCGTTGTTCGGACAGGGATAACAGATACGCAGTATTTT. Translation: CSVVRTGITDTQYF.